This T cell receptor beta chain was obtained from a study of cytomegalovirus exposure and HLA in healthy donors. Generated by immunoSEQ multiplex PCR, the TCRdb table keeps only in-frame clones and is missing some. Here the sample spans 90,000 to 150,000 clones, roughly 88% being singletons. The CDR3 has 16 amino acids. Sequencing used PBMCs. V and J are TRBV21-1 and TRBJ1-2; TRBD1 is the table's D call and was not checked against the DNA. TRBV21-1 is a pseudogene locus. The receptor was isolated from a young man in good health and CMV-seronegative. The CDR3: CASSHSRGRVDYGYTF. The DNA for the CDR3 is TGTGCCAGCAGCCACTCTAGGGGGCGAGTCGACTATGGCTACACCTTC.